Each of the 7 T cell receptor beta chains below was sequenced from the same sample in a study of CD8+ T cells in alopecia areata. Noted treatment: oral pan-JAK inhibitor, 5-10 mg twice daily. Extraction of RNA preceded its reverse transcription into cDNA, which served as the sequencing template. TCRdb's copy holds only in-frame clones and misses some; the assay was immunoSEQ multiplex PCR. The sample holds about 200,000 clones, over 45% seen once. This sample comprised CD4+ T cells sorted from blood, obtained at week 24, from a patient treated with tofacitinib. These TCRs come from a human donor with alopecia areata.

This clone appeared a few times. The sample holds other DNA sequences that translate to the same CDR3. DNA for the CDR3: TGTGCCAGCAGTTCCAGGACTAGCGGGTACAATGAGCAGTTCTTC. This sequence encodes CASSSRTSGYNEQFF. The V call is TRBV6-5, the J call TRBJ2-1, with 11 nucleotides matching TRBD2. The trim removed 4 bases at V and 4 bases at J, leaving 3 bases unmatched. Germline assignment: CDR1 MNHEY and CDR2 SVGAGI. The CDR3 extends over 15 amino acids.

This chain uses TRBV6-6 with TRBJ2-1; D ambiguous. The CDR3 is made up of 11 amino acids. Germline V gene lookup returns CDR1 MNHNY and CDR2 SVGAGI (reference sequence). V was clipped by 6 bases and J by 11 bases, with 11 bases between them. CDR3 sequence (DNA): TGTGCCAGCAGCCCCGGACGGAAGCAGTTCTTC. The encoded protein is CASSPGRKQFF.

The V gene is TRBV18, the J gene TRBJ2-5; 7 nucleotides agree with TRBD1. Germline CDR1 KGHSH, CDR2 LQKENI. CDR3 length equals 14 residues. Trimming removed 5 bases from V and 3 bases from J; junction bases left unmatched: 6. Here the CDR3 DNA reads TGTGCCAGCTCAGAGGACAGGCTGAAAGAGACCCAGTACTTC. As protein: CASSEDRLKETQYF.

V usage is TRBV27 and J usage is TRBJ2-7; possibly TRBD1 for D (6 bases). Germline-derived CDR1 and CDR2 are MNHEY and SMNVEV (reference sequence). Trimming stripped 5 bases from V and 3 bases from J, with 14 bases between. The CDR3 extends over 14 amino acids. In DNA, the CDR3 is TGTGCCAGCAGTCCGTTGGACAGAAACTACGAGCAGTACTTC. This gives the protein CASSPLDRNYEQYF.

The V gene is TRBV30, the J gene TRBJ2-1, with TRBD1 identical over 7 bases. This CDR3 has 12 amino acids. V shed 0 bases, J shed 9 bases, and the junction held 2 bases outside the gene matches. Per the germline V gene, CDR1 is GTSNPN and CDR2 is SVGIG (reference sequence). The CDR3 nucleotides are TGTGCCTGGAGTGTACAGGGGAGTGAGCAGTTCTTC. As protein: CAWSVQGSEQFF.

This clone was counted between two and nine times. The rearrangement uses TRBV6-5 and TRBJ2-1, with 8 bases matching TRBD1. The germline V gene encodes CDR1 MNHEY and CDR2 SVGAGI. This CDR3 is built from 13 residues. V lost 4 bases to trimming and J lost 13 bases; unmatched junction nucleotides: 9. CDR3 residues: CASSFSRDRPQFF. CDR3 bases: TGTGCCAGCAGTTTTTCCCGGGACAGGCCCCAGTTCTTC.

The chain recombines TRBV29-1 with TRBJ2-7; 7 bases are a match to TRBD2. Germline V gives CDR1 SQVTM, CDR2 ANQGSEA. The CDR3 runs to 16 residues. After removal of 2 bases from V and 1 base from J, the junction contained 11 bases not matched to a gene. The CDR3 spells CSVEWSRGGGSYEQYF. The CDR3 bases are TGCAGCGTTGAATGGTCTCGCGGCGGGGGATCCTACGAGCAGTACTTC.